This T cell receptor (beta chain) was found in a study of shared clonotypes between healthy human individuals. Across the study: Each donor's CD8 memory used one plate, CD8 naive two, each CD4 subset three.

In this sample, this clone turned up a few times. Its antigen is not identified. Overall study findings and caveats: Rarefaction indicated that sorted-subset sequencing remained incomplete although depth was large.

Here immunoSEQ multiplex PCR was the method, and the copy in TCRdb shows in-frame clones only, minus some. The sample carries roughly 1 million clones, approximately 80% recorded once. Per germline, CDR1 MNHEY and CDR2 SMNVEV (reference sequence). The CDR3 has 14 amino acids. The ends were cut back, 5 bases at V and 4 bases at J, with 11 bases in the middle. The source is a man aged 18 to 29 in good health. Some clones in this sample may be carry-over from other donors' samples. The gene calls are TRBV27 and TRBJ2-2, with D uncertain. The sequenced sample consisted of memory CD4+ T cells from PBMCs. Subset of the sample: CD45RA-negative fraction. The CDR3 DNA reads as TGTGCCAGCAGTCGTTTCCCAGGCACCGGGGAGCTGTTTTTT. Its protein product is CASSRFPGTGELFF.